The 23 T cell receptor beta chains listed next were all sequenced from one sample in a study of blood T cell repertoires in COVID-19. Measured with immunoSEQ multiplex PCR; TCRdb has only the in-frame clones, and not every one. The top ten hold approximately 12% of the sample, which has hundreds of thousands of clones, over 75% seen once. Sequencing was carried out using peripheral blood. The receptors here all came from a human donor in a cohort sampled during active COVID-19.

The chain recombines TRBV30 with TRBJ1-5; weak D call: TRBD1 (6 bases). Trimming stripped 1 base from V and 2 bases from J, with 9 bases between. This CDR3 comprises 14 residues. Per the germline V gene, CDR1 is GTSNPN and CDR2 is SVGIG (reference sequence). The CDR3 spells CAWSGGPGNQPQHF. In DNA, the CDR3 is TGTGCCTGGAGTGGGGGGCCGGGCAATCAGCCCCAGCATTTT.

Only a few counts were recorded for this clone. The gene calls are TRBV7-2 and TRBJ1-1; TRBD1 aligns across 9 bases. This CDR3 comprises 15 residues. Germline CDR1 and CDR2: SGHTA and FQGNSA. V lost 5 bases to trimming and J lost 2 bases; unmatched junction nucleotides: 6. The CDR3 nucleotides are TGTGCCAGCAGCGCCAGGACAGGGGCTAACACTGAAGCTTTCTTT. Its translation: CASSARTGANTEAFF.

J is TRBJ2-1 and V is TRBV3-1 (or the pseudogene TRBV3-2), with 7 positions matching TRBD2. V gave up 0 bases and J gave up 7 bases; unmatched junction bases: 9. CDR1 and CDR2 (germline): LGHDT, YNNKEL (reference sequence). The CDR3 spans 16 residues. The CDR3 sequence: CASSQDIGGSFNEQFF. The CDR3 bases are TGTGCCAGCAGCCAAGATATTGGCGGGAGCTTTAATGAGCAGTTCTTC.

V is TRBV5-1 and J is TRBJ1-4; D not certain. Between the trimmed V and J ends, which lost 1 base and 7 bases, there was a span of 14 bases. The CDR3 totals 15 residues. The germline V gene encodes CDR1 SGHRS and CDR2 YFSETQ. CDR3 sequence reads: CASSLWGARGEKLFF. The CDR3 DNA sequence: TGCGCCAGCAGCTTGTGGGGAGCACGAGGTGAAAAACTGTTTTTT. Full variable domain (outside the CDR3, taken from reference TRBV5-1 and TRBJ1-4): KAGVTQTPRYLIKTRGQQVTLSCSPISGHRSVSWYQQTPGQGLQFLFEYFSETQRNKGNFPGRFSGRQFSNSRSEMNVSTLELGDSALYLCASSLWGARGEKLFFGSGTQLSVL.

The chain uses TRBV10-3 and TRBJ1-2; a possible D gene is TRBD1 (6 bases). CDR3 size: 14 residues. Germline-derived CDR1 and CDR2 are ENHRY and SYGVKD. Trimming pared 11 bases from V and 4 bases from J, leaving 20 bases between. The CDR3 region has the DNA TGTGCCTCCGCCCCAGGGGAGCGTGGCTATGGCTACACCTTC. It yields the protein CASAPGERGYGYTF.

The chain carries TRBV27 and TRBJ2-1, with unresolved D. V lost 5 bases and J lost 1, with 6 bases in between. The CDR3 sequence is 13 residues long. CDR1 and CDR2 (germline): MNHEY, SMNVEV (reference sequence). The CDR3, as DNA: TGTGCCAGCAGTCCGGTATCCTACAATGAGCAGTTCTTC. Its translation is CASSPVSYNEQFF.

This sequence joins TRBV5-4 and TRBJ1-2, with 9 nucleotides matching TRBD1. This CDR3 region has 13 residues. With V trimmed by 4 bases and J by 5 bases, 3 bases remained unmatched. Germline V gives CDR1 SGHNT, CDR2 YYREEE (reference sequence). The CDR3 nucleotides read TGTGCCAGCAGCCGGACAGGGGAGTATGGCTACACCTTC. It encodes CASSRTGEYGYTF.

The chain carries TRBV27 and TRBJ1-2; 7 positions match TRBD1. The CDR3 totals 13 residues. V was pared by 5 bases and J by 8 bases, with 8 bases of the junction left unmatched. The V gene's germline CDR1 is MNHEY and CDR2 SMNVEV (reference sequence). The CDR3 region has the DNA TGTGCCAGCAGTGAAGGACAGGTCGGGGGCTACACCTTC. Translating gives CASSEGQVGGYTF.

The V call is TRBV29-1, the J call TRBJ2-1, with a possible D match to TRBD1 (6 bases). V shed 4 bases and J shed 4 bases, with 14 bases lying between them. The CDR3 covers 14 residues. Germline loops: CDR1 SQVTM, CDR2 ANQGSEA. CDR3 sequence reads: CSVGTGLPYNEQFF. For the CDR3, the DNA is TGCAGCGTTGGAACAGGGCTTCCGTACAATGAGCAGTTCTTC.

A few counts support this clone. The rearrangement uses TRBV27 and TRBJ2-1; 7 nucleotides align to TRBD1. Germline V gives CDR1 MNHEY, CDR2 SMNVEV (reference sequence). The CDR3 has 15 amino acids. J was trimmed by 0 bases and V by 6 bases; bases with no gene match: 5. The chain's CDR3 is CASRFRDSSYNEQFF. The CDR3 DNA sequence: TGTGCCAGCAGATTCCGGGACAGCTCCTACAATGAGCAGTTCTTC.

The chain couples TRBV7-9 to TRBJ2-3; TRBD1 matches 8 bases. The CDR3 covers 15 residues. Germline CDR1 and CDR2: SEHNR and FQNEAQ (reference sequence). The V segment lost 5 bases and the J segment 2 bases; nucleotides outside the gene matches: 6. The CDR3 spells CASSTPGQATDTQYF. The DNA of the CDR3 is TGTGCCAGCAGCACACCGGGACAGGCCACAGATACGCAGTATTTT.

The chain recombines TRBV5-1 with TRBJ2-1, with 10 bases matching TRBD2. V shed 2 bases and J 6 bases; nucleotides not matched to a gene: 8. Germline assignment: CDR1 SGHRS and CDR2 YFSETQ. CDR3 length equals 16 residues. The CDR3 region is CASSLSSGSVGNEQFF. The CDR3 nucleotides read TGCGCCAGCAGCTTATCTAGCGGGAGCGTTGGCAATGAGCAGTTCTTC. The full variable domain, completed using reference TRBV5-1 and TRBJ2-1, is KAGVTQTPRYLIKTRGQQVTLSCSPISGHRSVSWYQQTPGQGLQFLFEYFSETQRNKGNFPGRFSGRQFSNSRSEMNVSTLELGDSALYLCASSLSSGSVGNEQFFGPGTRLTVL.

The chain is built from TRBV28 and TRBJ2-7, with 12 bases identical to TRBD1. From germline, CDR1 is MDHEN and CDR2 SYDVKM. The CDR3 runs to 16 residues. V gave up 8 bases and J gave up 6 bases; unmatched junction bases: 14. The CDR3 nucleotides are TGTGCCAGCCGACCATCGGGGGGGACAGGGGGCCTCGAGCAGTACTTC. This sequence encodes CASRPSGGTGGLEQYF.

The chain couples TRBV4-2 to TRBJ1-1, with 7 bases fitting TRBD1. The ends lost 0 bases at V and 11 bases at J; junction bases unmatched: 9. CDR1 is LGHNA, CDR2 YNFKEQ, per germline. The CDR3 loop spans 14 amino acids. Here the CDR3 reads CASSQDMAGGDAFF. CDR3 bases: TGTGCCAGCAGCCAAGATATGGCAGGGGGTGATGCTTTCTTT.

The J gene is TRBJ1-5, the V gene TRBV5-6; 8 bases fit TRBD1. Germline CDR1 SGHDT, CDR2 YYEEEE. The CDR3 totals 17 residues. The ends lost 0 bases at V and 7 bases at J; junction bases unmatched: 12. The CDR3 sequence: CASSLGQGRGLLQPQHF. In DNA, the CDR3 is TGTGCCAGCAGCTTGGGACAGGGGCGAGGGTTGTTACAGCCCCAGCATTTT.

J is TRBJ1-1 and V is TRBV7-9; TRBD1 matches 7 bases. Germline values: CDR1 SEHNR, CDR2 FQNEAQ (reference sequence). J gave up 0 bases and V 7 bases, and 8 bases lay outside the gene matches. The CDR3 has 15 amino acids. CDR3 bases: TGTGCCAGCAATGGAACGGACAGGTTGAACACTGAAGCTTTCTTT. Translated, it gives CASNGTDRLNTEAFF.

The genes are TRBV18 and TRBJ2-7; TRBD1 matches 9 bases. CDR1 KGHSH and CDR2 LQKENI come from the germline V gene. The CDR3 totals 15 residues. V dropped 4 bases and J dropped 2; count of bases not matched to a gene: 6. The CDR3 loop is CASSLRQGGPYEQYF. DNA of the CDR3: TGTGCCAGCTCACTAAGACAGGGGGGACCCTACGAGCAGTACTTC.

The gene calls are TRBV10-3 and TRBJ2-1, with 12 bases identical to TRBD2. The germline V gene has CDR1 ENHRY and CDR2 SYGVKD. This CDR3 comprises 14 residues. V was clipped by 2 bases and J by 10 bases; unmatched bases: 3. The CDR3 is CAISETSGRKEQFF. The DNA of the CDR3 is TGTGCCATCAGTGAGACTAGCGGGAGGAAGGAGCAGTTCTTC.

The V and J genes are TRBV18 and TRBJ2-1; D is possibly TRBD2 (6 bases). Germline assignment: CDR1 KGHSH and CDR2 LQKENI. This CDR3 has 14 residues. V was trimmed by 3 bases and J by 4 bases, leaving 10 bases between them. The CDR3 DNA follows: TGTGCCAGCTCACCGGGACTGAATTACAATGAGCAGTTCTTC. It specifies CASSPGLNYNEQFF.

The chain has TRBV20-1 and TRBJ1-1, with 7 bases fitting TRBD1. Germline V gene sequence: CDR1 DFQATT, CDR2 SNEGSKA (reference sequence). The CDR3 extends over 14 amino acids. V lost 3 bases, J lost 0 bases, and 4 bases stayed unmatched. The CDR3 DNA follows: TGCAGTGCTAGTAAAGACAGGGTGAACACTGAAGCTTTCTTT. Translating it yields CSASKDRVNTEAFF.

This chain joins TRBV7-2 and TRBJ2-5, with 7 bases aligning to TRBD2. J lost 5 bases, V lost 1 base, and 4 bases had no gene match. CDR1 and CDR2 from the germline V gene are SGHTA and FQGNSA. There are 14 residues in the CDR3. The CDR3 sequence is CASSLVLAIETQYF. The CDR3, as DNA: TGTGCCAGCAGCTTAGTACTAGCGATTGAGACCCAGTACTTC.

V and J are TRBV29-1 and TRBJ2-3; possible D gene TRBD1, 5 bases. The V gene lost 6 bases and the J gene lost 6 bases, with 10 bases spanning the gap. From germline, CDR1 is SQVTM and CDR2 ANQGSEA. The CDR3 runs 11 residues. The CDR3 region is CSVLYRDTQYF. As DNA, the CDR3 is TGCAGCGTGTTATACAGGGATACGCAGTATTTT.

This clone has more than one count but fewer than ten. The chain joins TRBV30 to TRBJ1-6, with 7 bases identical to TRBD1. The CDR3 consists of 15 residues. The V segment lost 0 bases and the J segment 6 bases; nucleotides outside the gene matches: 5. The germline CDR1 and CDR2 sequences are GTSNPN and SVGIG (reference sequence). CDR3 sequence reads: CAWSVRTGLNSPLHF. In DNA form, the CDR3 reads TGTGCCTGGAGTGTACGGACAGGCCTTAATTCACCCCTCCACTTT.